This TCR beta chain was captured by sequencing in a study of PD-L1 blockade in urothelial cancer. This sample's time point: pretreatment peripheral blood. This CDR3 has 14 residues. Germline CDR1 is GTSNPN and CDR2 is SVGIG (reference sequence). V lost 2 bases, J lost 0 bases, and 8 bases lay in between. Each PCR received spiked synthetic TCR analog templates. The table came from immunoSEQ multiplex PCR; TCRdb's copy has only in-frame clones and leaves some out. The sample has some 80,000 clones; around four fifths are singletons. This sequence joins TRBV30 and TRBJ2-1, with D possibly matching TRBD2 (6 bases). The sample consisted of PBMCs, taken around atezolizumab (anti-PD-L1) treatment. This sequence was found in a man aged 40-49 years with urothelial cancer. The CDR3 sequence is CAWSMGGSYNEQFF. The CDR3 bases are TGTGCCTGGAGTATGGGAGGCTCCTACAATGAGCAGTTCTTC.